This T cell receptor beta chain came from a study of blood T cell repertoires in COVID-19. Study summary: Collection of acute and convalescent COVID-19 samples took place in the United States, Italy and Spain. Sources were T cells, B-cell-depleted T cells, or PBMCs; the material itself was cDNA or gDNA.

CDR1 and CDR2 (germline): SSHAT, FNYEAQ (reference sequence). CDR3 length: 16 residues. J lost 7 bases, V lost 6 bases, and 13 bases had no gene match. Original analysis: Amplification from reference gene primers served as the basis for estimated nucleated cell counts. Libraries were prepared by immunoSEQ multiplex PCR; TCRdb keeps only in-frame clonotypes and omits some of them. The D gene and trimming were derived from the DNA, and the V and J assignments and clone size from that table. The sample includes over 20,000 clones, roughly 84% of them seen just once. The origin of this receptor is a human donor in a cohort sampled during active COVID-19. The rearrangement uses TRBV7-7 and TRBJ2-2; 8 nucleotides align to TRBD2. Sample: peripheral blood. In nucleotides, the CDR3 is TGTGCCAGCAGTCCGCGGGGTAGCGGGATTGGCGGGGAGCTGTTTTTT. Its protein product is CASSPRGSGIGGELFF.